This T cell receptor beta chain was sequenced for a study of patients and donors after allogeneic stem cell transplantation. This clonotype was seen many times. This CDR3 is 14 amino acids long. The ends were cut back, 7 bases at V and 7 bases at J, with 17 bases in the middle. TCRdb re-called the RT-PCR reads with MiXCR, one entry per CDR3 protein. This table holds about a million distinct CDR3 sequences, under 20% found once. The chain uses TRBV12-3 or TRBV12-4 and TRBJ1-5; no clear D. The source is a human donor who was either an allogeneic HSCT recipient or a stem cell or donor lymphocyte infusion donor (not recorded which). It is not recorded whose cells these are; they may come from a transplant donor. Sequences were obtained from blood, either unsorted or a sorted T cell fraction (not recorded which). CDR3 sequence reads: CASNLGLGVQPQHF. CDR3 sequence (DNA): TGTGCCAGCAACCTAGGACTTGGGGTCCAGCCCCAGCATTTT.